This TCR beta chain came from a study of blood T cells in healthy people across ages. In this sample, this clonotype turned up a few times. V gave up 1 base and J gave up 2 bases, with 9 bases separating them. CDR3 length: 15 amino acids. Germline V CDR1 and CDR2: SGHNT, YENEEA. The authors ran a second PCR of about 7 to 11 cycles using a sample-barcoded 5' primer and a J-beta primer mix. TCRdb redid the calling of the 5' RACE reads with MiXCR, one entry per CDR3 protein. The profile shows some 1.8 million distinct CDR3 sequences, about 39% of them singletons. The clonotype was recovered from a human donor in good health. The sample taken for sequencing was blood. J is TRBJ2-1 and V is TRBV11-3; perhaps D is TRBD1 or TRBD2 (5 bases each). In nucleotides, the CDR3 is TGTGCCAGCAGCTTAGGGGACCTACCCTACAATGAGCAGTTCTTC. It is translated as CASSLGDLPYNEQFF.